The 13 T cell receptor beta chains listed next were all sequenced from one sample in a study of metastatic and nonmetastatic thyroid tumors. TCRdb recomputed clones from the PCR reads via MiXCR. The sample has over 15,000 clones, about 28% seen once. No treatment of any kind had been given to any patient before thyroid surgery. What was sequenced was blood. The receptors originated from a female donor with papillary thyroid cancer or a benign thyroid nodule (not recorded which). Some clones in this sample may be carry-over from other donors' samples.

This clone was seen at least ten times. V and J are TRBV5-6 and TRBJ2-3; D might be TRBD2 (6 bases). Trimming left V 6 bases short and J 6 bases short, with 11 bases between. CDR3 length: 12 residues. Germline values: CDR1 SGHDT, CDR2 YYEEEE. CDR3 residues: CASMGTWDTQYF. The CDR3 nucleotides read TGTGCCAGCATGGGGACTTGGGATACGCAGTATTTT.

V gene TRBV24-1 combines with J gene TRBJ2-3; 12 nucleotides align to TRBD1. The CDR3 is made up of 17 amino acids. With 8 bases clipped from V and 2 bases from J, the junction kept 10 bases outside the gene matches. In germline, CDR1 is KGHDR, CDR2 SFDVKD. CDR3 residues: CATTGTGGQVVTDTQYF. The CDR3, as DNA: TGTGCCACCACCGGGACAGGGGGCCAGGTTGTCACAGATACGCAGTATTTT.

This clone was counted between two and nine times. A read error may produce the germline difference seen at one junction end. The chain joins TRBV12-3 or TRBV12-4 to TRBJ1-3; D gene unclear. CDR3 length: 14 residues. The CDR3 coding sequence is TGTGCCAGCAGACTAGGCTGTTCTGTAAACACCATATATTTT. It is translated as CASRLGCSVNTIYF.

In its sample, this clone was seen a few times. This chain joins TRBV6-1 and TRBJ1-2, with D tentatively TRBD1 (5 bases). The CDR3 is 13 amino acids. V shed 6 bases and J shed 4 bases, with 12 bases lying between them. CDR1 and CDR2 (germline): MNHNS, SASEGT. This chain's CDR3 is CASRAGTLYGYTF. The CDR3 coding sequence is TGTGCCAGCAGAGCAGGGACCCTCTATGGCTACACCTTC.

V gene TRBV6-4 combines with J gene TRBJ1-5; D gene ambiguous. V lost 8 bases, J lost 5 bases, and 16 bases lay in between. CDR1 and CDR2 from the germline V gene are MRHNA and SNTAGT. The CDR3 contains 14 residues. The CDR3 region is CASWTRVSHQPQHF. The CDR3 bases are TGTGCCAGCTGGACCCGTGTCAGCCATCAGCCCCAGCATTTT.

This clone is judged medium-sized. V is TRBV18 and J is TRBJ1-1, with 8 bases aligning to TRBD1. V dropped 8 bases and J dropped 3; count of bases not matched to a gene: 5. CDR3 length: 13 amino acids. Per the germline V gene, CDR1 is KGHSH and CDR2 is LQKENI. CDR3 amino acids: CASTTGEDTEAFF. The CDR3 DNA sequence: TGTGCCAGCACGACAGGGGAGGACACTGAAGCTTTCTTT.

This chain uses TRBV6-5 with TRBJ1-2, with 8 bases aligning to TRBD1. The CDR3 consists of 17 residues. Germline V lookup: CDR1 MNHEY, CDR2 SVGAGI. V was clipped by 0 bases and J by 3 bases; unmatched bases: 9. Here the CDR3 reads CASSYSTETGVYYGYTF. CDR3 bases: TGTGCCAGCAGTTACTCGACGGAGACAGGGGTATACTATGGCTACACCTTC.

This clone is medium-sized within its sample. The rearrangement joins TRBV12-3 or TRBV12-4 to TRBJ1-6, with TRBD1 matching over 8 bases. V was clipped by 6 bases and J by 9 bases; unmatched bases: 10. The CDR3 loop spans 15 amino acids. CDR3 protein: CASSSPEQGGSPLHF. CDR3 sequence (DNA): TGTGCCAGCAGCTCGCCCGAACAGGGGGGTTCACCCCTCCACTTT.

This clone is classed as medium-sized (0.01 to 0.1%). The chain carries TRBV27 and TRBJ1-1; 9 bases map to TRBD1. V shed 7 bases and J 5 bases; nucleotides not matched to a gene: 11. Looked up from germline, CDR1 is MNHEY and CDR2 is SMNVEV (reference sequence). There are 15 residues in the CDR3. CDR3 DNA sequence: TGTGCCAGCACCGGGAGGGGACAGGGTGGGACTGAAGCTTTCTTT. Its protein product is CASTGRGQGGTEAFF.

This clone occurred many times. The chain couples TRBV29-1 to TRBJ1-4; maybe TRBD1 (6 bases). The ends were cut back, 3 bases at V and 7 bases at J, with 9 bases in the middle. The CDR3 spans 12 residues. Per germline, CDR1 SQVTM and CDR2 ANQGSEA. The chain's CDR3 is CSVDMGAEKLFF. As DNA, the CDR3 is TGCAGCGTTGATATGGGGGCTGAAAAACTGTTTTTT.

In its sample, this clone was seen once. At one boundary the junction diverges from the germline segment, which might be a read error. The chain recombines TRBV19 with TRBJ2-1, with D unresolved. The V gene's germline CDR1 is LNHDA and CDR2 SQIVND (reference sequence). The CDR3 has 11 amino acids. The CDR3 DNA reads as TGTGGCTGTAGTATCGGTGCACGTGCATCCTTC. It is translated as CGCSIGARASF.

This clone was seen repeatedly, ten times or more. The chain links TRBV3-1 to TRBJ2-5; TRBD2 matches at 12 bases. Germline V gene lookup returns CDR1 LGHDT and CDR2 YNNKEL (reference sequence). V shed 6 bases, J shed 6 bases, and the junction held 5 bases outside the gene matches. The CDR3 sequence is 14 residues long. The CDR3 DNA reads TGTGCCAGCAGTCCTAGCGGGGGGGTGAAGACCCAGTACTTC. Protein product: CASSPSGGVKTQYF.

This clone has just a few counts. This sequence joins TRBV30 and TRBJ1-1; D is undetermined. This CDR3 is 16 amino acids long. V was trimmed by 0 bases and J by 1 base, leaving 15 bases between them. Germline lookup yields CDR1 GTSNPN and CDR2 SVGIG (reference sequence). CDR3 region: CAWSVRGKGSNTEAFF. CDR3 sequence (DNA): TGTGCCTGGAGTGTACGTGGAAAAGGGTCGAACACTGAAGCTTTCTTT. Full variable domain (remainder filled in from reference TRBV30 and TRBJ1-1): SQTIHQWPATLVQPVGSPLSLECTVEGTSNPNLYWYRQAAGRGLQLLFYSVGIGQISSEVPQNLSASRPQDRQFILSSKKLLLSDSGFYLCAWSVRGKGSNTEAFFGQGTRLTVV.